These 3 T cell receptor beta chains were all obtained from the same sample, sequenced in a study of long-term antiretroviral therapy in people with HIV. immunoSEQ v3.0 was run at survey level. The method was immunoSEQ multiplex PCR; TCRdb's version includes in-frame clones alone and lacks a portion of them. The sample has 25,000 to 30,000 clones; more than 85% are singletons. The material sequenced was unsorted PBMCs, taken roughly 6.5 years after starting antiretroviral therapy. These receptors were taken from a woman between 35 and 50 years old with HIV.

The chain combines TRBV19 with TRBJ1-4; D remains ambiguous. The CDR3 has 15 residues. Germline V gene data show CDR1 as LNHDA and CDR2 as SQIVND (reference sequence). Trimming pared 7 bases from V and 1 base from J, leaving 13 bases between. CDR3 protein: CASNSGRQTNEKLFF. The CDR3 DNA follows: TGTGCCAGTAATAGTGGGAGACAAACTAATGAAAAACTGTTTTTT.

The V gene is TRBV7-2, the J gene TRBJ1-1; D perhaps matches TRBD1 (5 bases). This CDR3 region has 14 residues. Trimming shortened V by 1 base and J by 5 bases, and 11 bases separated the two germline ends. The germline CDR1 and CDR2 sequences are SGHTA and FQGNSA. CDR3 amino acids: CASSLVWGLTEAFF. CDR3 sequence (DNA): TGTGCCAGCAGCTTAGTCTGGGGCCTTACTGAAGCTTTCTTT.

This clone was counted only a few times. V gene TRBV7-2 combines with J gene TRBJ1-6; the D is unclear. The CDR3 length is 12 residues. Germline assignment: CDR1 SGHTA and CDR2 FQGNSA. The V gene lost 1 base and the J gene lost 8 bases, with 3 bases spanning the gap. The CDR3 sequence: CASSLGYSPLHF. DNA of the CDR3: TGTGCCAGCAGCTTAGGGTATTCACCCCTCCACTTT.